One and the same sample provided the 24 T cell receptor beta chains below, sequenced in a study of blood T cells in healthy people across ages (dated by TCRdb to 2014 to 2015). Library preparation used 5' RACE. Data came from an Illumina HiSeq 2500. A second PCR of about 6 to 11 cycles was performed with a sample-barcoded 5' primer and a J-beta primer mix. TCRdb reworked the public reads: Q25 trimming with fastp, MiXCR clone assembly, productive beta chains retained. Rows are combined by CDR3 protein, so each entry shows the most common genes and DNA. This sample gives about a million distinct CDR3 sequences in total; roughly 47% of them show up just once. The ten largest account for over 20% of the sample. Specimen: blood. The receptors were sampled from a woman in her sixties in good health.

This clonotype was found a few times. V and J are TRBV6-2 or TRBV6-3 and TRBJ2-1; 7 bases line up with TRBD2. The CDR3 contains 16 residues. Per the germline V gene, CDR1 is MNHEY and CDR2 is SVGEGT. V lost 6 bases and J lost 5; bases outside the gene matches: 13. The CDR3 protein is CASSQSKSLADNEQFF. The DNA of the CDR3 is TGTGCCAGCAGCCAATCTAAATCGCTAGCGGACAATGAGCAGTTCTTC.

This clonotype occurred once. This chain uses TRBV7-9 with TRBJ2-5, with D possibly TRBD2 on 5 matching bases. V was cut by 5 bases and J by 11 bases, with 18 bases left in between. From germline, CDR1 is SEHNR and CDR2 FQNEAQ (reference sequence). The CDR3 length is 13 residues. CDR3 region: CASSPRLSHEQYF. The CDR3 bases are TGTGCCAGCAGCCCACGACTATCACATGAGCAGTACTTC.

The chain is built from TRBV27 and TRBJ2-1, with a possible D match to TRBD2 (6 bases). CDR3 size: 15 residues. Germline V gives CDR1 MNHEY, CDR2 SMNVEV (reference sequence). The V end lost 6 bases, the J end lost 2 bases, and 14 bases lay between the germline ends. The CDR3 is CASSSVGGAYNEQFF. CDR3 in DNA: TGTGCCAGCAGCTCCGTCGGGGGAGCCTACAATGAGCAGTTCTTC.

Of note for this clonotype: One end of the junction is discordant with germline, which a read error may explain. This chain connects TRBV27 to TRBJ2-4; D possibly uses TRBD1 or TRBD2 (5 bases each). The CDR3 is 11 residues long. CDR1 is MNHEY, CDR2 SMNVEV, per germline (reference sequence). CDR3: CASSVGDGQYF. CDR3 in DNA: TGTGCTAGCAGCGTTGGGGACGGGCAGTACTTC.

The chain combines TRBV5-1 with TRBJ2-7; 15 nucleotides align to TRBD2. V shed 4 bases, J shed 2 bases, and the junction held 13 bases outside the gene matches. The CDR3 spans 19 residues. Germline V gives CDR1 SGHRS, CDR2 YFSETQ. This chain's CDR3 is CASSHPTGTSGRNAYEQYF. DNA for the CDR3: TGCGCCAGCAGCCACCCCACCGGGACTAGCGGGAGGAATGCCTACGAGCAGTACTTC.

The CDR3 reads CSARRTGANYGYTF. CDR3 nucleotides: TGCAGTGCTAGGAGGACAGGAGCTAACTATGGCTACACCTTC. The chain carries TRBV20-1 and TRBJ1-2, with 7 nucleotides matching TRBD1. V was clipped by 3 bases and J by 0 bases; unmatched bases: 4. The CDR3 totals 14 residues. Germline lookup yields CDR1 DFQATT and CDR2 SNEGSKA (reference sequence).

This chain connects TRBV5-1 to TRBJ2-1; possible D gene TRBD2, 6 bases. The V gene's germline CDR1 is SGHRS and CDR2 YFSETQ. The CDR3 runs to 15 residues. V lost 0 bases and J 3 bases, leaving 10 bases between the germline ends. The CDR3 DNA follows: TGCGCCAGCAGCTTGGATCCCGGGGGCTACAATGAGCAGTTCTTC. Translating gives CASSLDPGGYNEQFF. The full variable domain, completed using reference TRBV5-1 and TRBJ2-1, is KAGVTQTPRYLIKTRGQQVTLSCSPISGHRSVSWYQQTPGQGLQFLFEYFSETQRNKGNFPGRFSGRQFSNSRSEMNVSTLELGDSALYLCASSLDPGGYNEQFFGPGTRLTVL.

The J gene is TRBJ2-3, the V gene TRBV4-3; TRBD1 matches 8 bases. CDR1 is LGHNA, CDR2 YSLEER, per germline. Trimming at V came to 1 base and at J to 4 bases, leaving 7 bases not matched to a gene. The CDR3 loop spans 16 amino acids. CDR3 sequence reads: CASSQVFAGGSDTQYF. The CDR3 nucleotides read TGCGCCAGCAGCCAAGTCTTCGCAGGGGGCTCAGATACGCAGTATTTT.

This sequence joins TRBV9 and TRBJ1-2; D unresolved. The germline gives CDR1 SGDLS, CDR2 YYNGEE. Trimming stripped 4 bases from V and 4 bases from J, with 17 bases between. The CDR3 loop spans 15 amino acids. The CDR3 DNA reads TGTGCCAGCAGCCCGCATTTACGGGAGACCTATGGCTACACCTTC. Protein: CASSPHLRETYGYTF.

V and J are TRBV7-2 and TRBJ1-2, with 9 bases identical to TRBD1. J gave up 8 bases and V 1 base, and 8 bases lay outside the gene matches. The CDR3 runs to 15 residues. Germline V gene lookup returns CDR1 SGHTA and CDR2 FQGNSA. This chain's CDR3 is CASSLEGTGRRGYTF. The CDR3 DNA follows: TGTGCCAGCAGCTTAGAGGGGACAGGGAGGAGGGGCTACACCTTC.

This clonotype has at least ten counts. V is TRBV10-3 and J is TRBJ2-5; D gene unclear. The CDR3 loop spans 14 amino acids. The V end lost 0 bases, the J end lost 3 bases, and 8 bases lay between the germline ends. Germline V gene lookup returns CDR1 ENHRY and CDR2 SYGVKD. CDR3 nucleotide sequence: TGTGCCATCAGTGAGTCTGGCGGTGAAGAGACCCAGTACTTC. Translation: CAISESGGEETQYF.

The chain links TRBV3-1 to TRBJ2-7; 8 bases map to TRBD2. Germline V gene data show CDR1 as LGHDT and CDR2 as YNNKEL (reference sequence). Trimming removed 7 bases from V and 5 bases from J; junction bases left unmatched: 13. This CDR3 is 15 amino acids long. The DNA for the CDR3 is TGTGCCAGCACCTGGAATAGCGGGACACAAAACGAGCAGTACTTC. Translation: CASTWNSGTQNEQYF.

In this sample, this clonotype turned up a few times. V gene TRBV7-2 combines with J gene TRBJ2-7; 8 bases agree with TRBD2. This CDR3 is 15 amino acids long. Germline V gene data show CDR1 as SGHTA and CDR2 as FQGNSA. After removal of 1 base from V and 3 bases from J, the junction contained 5 bases not matched to a gene. The CDR3 loop is CASSLGSGTIYEQYF. CDR3 bases: TGTGCCAGCAGCTTAGGTAGCGGGACTATCTACGAGCAGTACTTC.

In this sample, this clonotype turned up a few times. This chain joins TRBV7-2 and TRBJ2-1; D is unclear. The CDR3 totals 13 residues. In germline, CDR1 is SGHTA, CDR2 FQGNSA. The ends were cut back, 1 base at V and 7 bases at J, with 8 bases in the middle. DNA of the CDR3: TGTGCCAGCAGCTTAGAGCCCCGGAATGAGCAGTTCTTC. It codes for CASSLEPRNEQFF.

This chain joins TRBV10-2 and TRBJ2-1; TRBD2 matches 13 bases. The DNA end favors TRBJ2-7, so the J call may be wrong. There are 16 residues in the CDR3. Germline CDR1 and CDR2: WSHSY and SAAADI. CDR3 protein: CASSRTSGGSYNEQYF. The CDR3, as DNA: TGCGCCAGCAGTCGGACTAGCGGGGGATCCTACAATGAGCAGTACTTC.

V and J are TRBV20-1 and TRBJ2-7; 7 bases line up with TRBD1. The V and J ends lost 0 bases and 2 bases, in that order; junction bases with no gene match: 7. This CDR3 has 15 amino acids. From germline, CDR1 is DFQATT and CDR2 SNEGSKA (reference sequence). In DNA, the CDR3 is TGCAGTGCTAGAGATGAGACAGGGCCCGCCTACGAGCAGTACTTC. This codes for CSARDETGPAYEQYF.

This sequence joins TRBV3-1 and TRBJ2-1, with TRBD2 matching over 9 bases. Trimming took 1 base from V and 10 from J; bases not matched to a gene: 14. Germline CDR1 is LGHDT and CDR2 is YNNKEL (reference sequence). The CDR3 spans 17 residues. This CDR3 reads CASSQVVAGALSGEQFF. The CDR3 nucleotides read TGTGCCAGCAGCCAAGTGGTAGCGGGAGCTCTAAGCGGAGAGCAGTTCTTC.

The rearrangement uses TRBV11-3 and TRBJ2-7; tentatively, D is TRBD1 (6 bases). Matching the DNA end better, TRBJ2-5 makes the J call doubtful. This CDR3 is built from 14 residues. Germline V gene sequence: CDR1 SGHNT, CDR2 YENEEA. CDR3 region: CASSTGQPEETQYF. Here the CDR3 DNA reads TGTGCCAGCAGCACCGGACAGCCCGAAGAGACCCAGTACTTC.

The chain employs TRBV27 and TRBJ2-2, with D perhaps being TRBD1 or TRBD2 (6 bases each). CDR1 MNHEY and CDR2 SMNVEV come from the germline V gene (reference sequence). The CDR3 length is 15 residues. The V end was cut by 7 bases, the J end by 3 bases, with 15 bases between. The CDR3 nucleotides are TGTGCCAGCATTCGGGGGCGAAAGGACACCGGGGAGCTGTTTTTT. It specifies CASIRGRKDTGELFF.

The V call is TRBV4-2, the J call TRBJ1-2; no firm D call. CDR3 length: 13 residues. CDR1 is LGHNA and CDR2 is YNFKEQ in the germline V gene. Trimming removed 6 bases at V and 2 bases at J, with 10 bases between. The CDR3 spells CASSRTENYGYTF. The CDR3 region has the DNA TGTGCCAGCAGTCGGACTGAGAACTATGGCTACACCTTC.

About this clonotype: The junction and the germline gene differ at one end; a read error may be behind it. The chain is built from TRBV3-1 and TRBJ2-1; TRBD2 aligns across 10 bases. CDR3 length equals 16 residues. Germline CDR1 reads LGHDT; CDR2 reads YNNKEL (reference sequence). The CDR3 DNA reads as TGTGTCAGCAGCCTGTTAGCGGGAGGTTGGGACAATGAGCAGTTCTTC. Translating gives CVSSLLAGGWDNEQFF.

The V and J genes are TRBV3-1 and TRBJ2-5, with D tentatively TRBD1 (5 bases). The V end lost 2 bases, the J end lost 11 bases, and 15 bases lay between the germline ends. CDR1 and CDR2 (germline): LGHDT, YNNKEL (reference sequence). The CDR3 totals 13 residues. The CDR3 DNA sequence: TGTGCCAGCAGCCAAAATGTAGGGGATGAGCAGTACTTC. Protein product: CASSQNVGDEQYF.

The rearrangement uses TRBV2 and TRBJ2-5; 9 bases agree with TRBD2. CDR1 and CDR2 (germline): SNHLY, FYNNEI. V lost 7 bases, J lost 7 bases, and 13 bases stayed unmatched. This CDR3 comprises 15 residues. The CDR3 nucleotides are TGTGCCAGCATGAAGGGTAGCGGGAGAGAACCGACCCAGTACTTC. Its protein is CASMKGSGREPTQYF. The full variable domain, with the rest looked up from reference TRBV2 and TRBJ2-5, is EPEVTQTPSHQVTQMGQEVILRCVPISNHLYFYWYRQILGQKVEFLVSFYNNEISEKSEIFDDQFSVERPDGSNFTLKIRSTKLEDSAMYFCASMKGSGREPTQYFGPGTRLLVL.

This clonotype was observed a handful of times. The chain links TRBV6-2 or TRBV6-3 to TRBJ2-3, with D possibly TRBD2 on 5 matching bases. Germline V gene sequence: CDR1 MNHEY, CDR2 SVGEGT. The germline V and J ends were trimmed by 5 bases and 8 bases, with 20 bases remaining between them. CDR3 length: 15 amino acids. CDR3 bases: TGTGCCAGCAGTGACCCGGTCGGAGGTTGGGGTACGCAGTATTTT. This encodes CASSDPVGGWGTQYF.